A single sample is the source of the 9 T cell receptor beta chains below, sequenced in a study of early T cells in non-severe SARS-CoV-2 infection. TCRdb itself ran the 5' RACE reads through MiXCR, one entry per CDR3 protein. The repertoire holds 55,000 to 70,000 distinct CDR3 sequences, with over 4.5% as singletons. The sequenced sample consisted of whole blood. All receptors come from an adult who was a healthcare worker with PCR-confirmed SARS-CoV-2 infection or an uninfected control (not recorded which).

In the case of this clonotype: This may arise from a read error, as a much more abundant clone is one base away. The rearrangement links TRBV7-2 to TRBJ2-5, with 8 nucleotides matching TRBD2. The CDR3 is 15 amino acids. Per the germline V gene, CDR1 is SGHTA and CDR2 is FQGNSA. V was clipped by 5 bases and J by 4 bases; unmatched bases: 9. CDR3 sequence (DNA): TGTGCCAGCAGCATCGGAGGAGCGGGAGCAGAGACCCAGTACTTC. This translates into CASSIGGAGAETQYF.

This clonotype was picked up many times. The CDR3 is CASSPGLVAGELFF. DNA for the CDR3: TGTGCCAGCAGCCCTGGACTAGTAGCCGGGGAGCTGTTTTTT. The rearrangement links TRBV3-1 to TRBJ2-2; TRBD2 agrees at 7 bases. The ends lost 4 bases at V and 6 bases at J; junction bases unmatched: 5. The germline V gene has CDR1 LGHDT and CDR2 YNNKEL (reference sequence). The CDR3 has 14 residues.

This clonotype appeared a few times. This rearrangement joins TRBV24-1 to TRBJ2-7; D gene ambiguous. This CDR3 comprises 12 residues. Germline CDR1 is KGHDR and CDR2 is SFDVKD. Between the trimmed V and J ends, which lost 3 bases and 2 bases, there was a span of 4 bases. This chain's CDR3 is CATSDDTYEQYF. The DNA for the CDR3 is TGTGCCACCAGTGATGATACCTACGAGCAGTACTTC.

In its sample, this clonotype was seen many times. The chain recombines TRBV10-1 with TRBJ2-1, with 7 bases fitting TRBD2. This CDR3 comprises 12 residues. V lost 6 bases, J lost 5 bases, and 1 base stayed unmatched. The V gene's germline CDR1 is WNHNN and CDR2 SYGVQD (reference sequence). CDR3 nucleotides: TGCGCCAGCAGCCTAGCGGACAATGAGCAGTTCTTC. The encoded protein is CASSLADNEQFF.

This clonotype came up many times. The genes are TRBV6-6 and TRBJ2-5, with D tentatively TRBD2 (5 bases). This CDR3 has 14 amino acids. V lost 2 bases and J lost 5, with 12 bases in between. The germline gives CDR1 MNHNY, CDR2 SVGAGI (reference sequence). The CDR3 region has the DNA TGTGCCAGCAGTTACAGGGAAACGGGGGAGACCCAGTACTTC. It encodes CASSYRETGETQYF.

This clonotype has a count of ten or more. This chain joins TRBV12-5 and TRBJ2-5; 10 bases align to TRBD2. This CDR3 has 15 residues. J was trimmed by 2 bases and V by 7 bases; bases with no gene match: 7. Germline CDR1 and CDR2: LGHNT and FRNRAP. CDR3 coding DNA: TGTGCTAGTGCCAGGACTAGCGGCGTGCAAGAGACCCAGTACTTC. Protein product: CASARTSGVQETQYF.

The genes are TRBV27 and TRBJ2-2; D not resolved. Looked up from germline, CDR1 is MNHEY and CDR2 is SMNVEV (reference sequence). Trimming stripped 7 bases from V and 2 bases from J, with 8 bases between. This CDR3 is built from 13 residues. The CDR3 region is CASNAYNTGELFF. CDR3 DNA: TGTGCCAGCAATGCCTACAACACCGGGGAGCTGTTTTTT.

The sample holds a few counts of this clonotype. The CDR3 DNA reads TGCAGCGTTGAAGATGCACTAGCGGGGGGCACAGATACGCAGTATTTT. Its translation is CSVEDALAGGTDTQYF. V usage is TRBV29-1 and J usage is TRBJ2-3, with 11 bases aligning to TRBD2. The V segment lost 0 bases and the J segment 1 base; nucleotides outside the gene matches: 3. The germline V gene has CDR1 SQVTM and CDR2 ANQGSEA. The CDR3 is 16 amino acids.

Notes on this clonotype: No conserved phenylalanine or tryptophan is present at the end of the CDR3, so a read error is the likely explanation. CDR3 coding DNA: TGTGCCAGCAGCAGACCTCGAGATGAGCAGTTCCTC. Its protein product is CASSRPRDEQFL. The genes are TRBV7-8 and TRBJ2-1; D not certain. Germline values: CDR1 SGHVS, CDR2 FQNEAQ. This CDR3 contains 12 residues. V lost 5 bases and J 8 bases, leaving 10 bases between the germline ends.